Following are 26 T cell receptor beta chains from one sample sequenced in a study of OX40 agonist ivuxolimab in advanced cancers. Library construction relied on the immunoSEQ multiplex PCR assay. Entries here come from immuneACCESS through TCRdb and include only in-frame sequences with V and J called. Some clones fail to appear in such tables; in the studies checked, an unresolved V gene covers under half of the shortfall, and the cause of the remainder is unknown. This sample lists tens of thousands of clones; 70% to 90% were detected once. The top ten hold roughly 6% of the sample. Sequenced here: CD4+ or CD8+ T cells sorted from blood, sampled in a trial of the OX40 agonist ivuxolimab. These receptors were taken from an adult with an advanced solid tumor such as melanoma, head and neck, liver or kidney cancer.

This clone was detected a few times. The CDR3 spells CASSHGTGEAFF. The DNA of the CDR3 is TGTGCCAGCAGCCACGGGACAGGGGAAGCTTTCTTT. The genes are TRBV7-2 and TRBJ1-1; 9 bases agree with TRBD1. CDR3 length: 12 residues. CDR1 SGHTA and CDR2 FQGNSA come from the germline V gene. After removal of 5 bases from V and 8 bases from J, the junction contained 3 bases not matched to a gene.

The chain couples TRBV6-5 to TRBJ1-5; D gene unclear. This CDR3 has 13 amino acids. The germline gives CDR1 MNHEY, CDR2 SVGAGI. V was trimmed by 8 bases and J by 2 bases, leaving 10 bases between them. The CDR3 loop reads CASRRFGNQPQHF. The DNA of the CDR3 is TGTGCCAGCCGCAGGTTTGGCAATCAGCCCCAGCATTTT.

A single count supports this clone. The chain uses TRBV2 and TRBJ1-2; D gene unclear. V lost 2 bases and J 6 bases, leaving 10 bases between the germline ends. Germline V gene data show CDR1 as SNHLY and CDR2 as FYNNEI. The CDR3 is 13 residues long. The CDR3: CASSETPGNGYTF. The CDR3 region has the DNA TGTGCCAGCAGTGAAACTCCCGGAAATGGCTACACCTTC.

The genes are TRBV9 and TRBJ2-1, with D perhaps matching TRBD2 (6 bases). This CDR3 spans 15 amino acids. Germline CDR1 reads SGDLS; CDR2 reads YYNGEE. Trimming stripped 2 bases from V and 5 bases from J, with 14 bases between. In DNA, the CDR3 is TGTGCCAGCAGCGTTCTCCCTAGCGCGAACAATGAGCAGTTCTTC. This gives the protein CASSVLPSANNEQFF.

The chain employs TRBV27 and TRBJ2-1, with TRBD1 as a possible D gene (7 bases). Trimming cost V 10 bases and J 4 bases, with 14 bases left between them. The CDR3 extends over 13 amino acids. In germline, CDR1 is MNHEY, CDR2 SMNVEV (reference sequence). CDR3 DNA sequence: TGTGCCACCCGGGGGACAGTATACAATGAGCAGTTCTTC. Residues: CATRGTVYNEQFF.

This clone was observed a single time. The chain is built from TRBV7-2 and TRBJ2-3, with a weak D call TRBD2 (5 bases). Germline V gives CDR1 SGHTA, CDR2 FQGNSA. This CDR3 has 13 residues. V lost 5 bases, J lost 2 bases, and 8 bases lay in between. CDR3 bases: TGTGCCAGCAGCCGGGGTTTCACAGATACGCAGTATTTT. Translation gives CASSRGFTDTQYF.

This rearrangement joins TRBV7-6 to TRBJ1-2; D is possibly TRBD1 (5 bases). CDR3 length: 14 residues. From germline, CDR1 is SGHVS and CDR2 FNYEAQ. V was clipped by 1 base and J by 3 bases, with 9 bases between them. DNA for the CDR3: TGTGCCAGCAGCTTAGACGACAGTTACTATGGCTACACCTTC. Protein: CASSLDDSYYGYTF.

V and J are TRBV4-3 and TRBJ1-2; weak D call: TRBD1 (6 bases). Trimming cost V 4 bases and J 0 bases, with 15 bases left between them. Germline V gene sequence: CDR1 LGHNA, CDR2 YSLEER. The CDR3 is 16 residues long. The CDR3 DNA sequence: TGCGCCAGCAGCCCCTCAGGGGTCCAAGCTAACTATGGCTACACCTTC. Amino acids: CASSPSGVQANYGYTF.

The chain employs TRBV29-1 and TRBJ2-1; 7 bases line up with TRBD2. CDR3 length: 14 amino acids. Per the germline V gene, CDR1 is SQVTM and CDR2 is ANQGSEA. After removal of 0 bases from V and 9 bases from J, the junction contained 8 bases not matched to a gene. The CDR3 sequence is CSVEDWGGRGEQFF. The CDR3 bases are TGCAGCGTTGAAGATTGGGGCGGGAGAGGTGAGCAGTTCTTC.

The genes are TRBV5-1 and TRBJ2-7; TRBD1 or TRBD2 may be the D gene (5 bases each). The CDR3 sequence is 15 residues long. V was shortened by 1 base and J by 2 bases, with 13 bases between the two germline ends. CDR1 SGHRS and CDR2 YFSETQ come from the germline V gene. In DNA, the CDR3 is TGCGCCAGCAGCTTGATCCCAGGGAGAACCTACGAGCAGTACTTC. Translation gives CASSLIPGRTYEQYF. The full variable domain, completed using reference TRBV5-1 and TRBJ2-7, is KAGVTQTPRYLIKTRGQQVTLSCSPISGHRSVSWYQQTPGQGLQFLFEYFSETQRNKGNFPGRFSGRQFSNSRSEMNVSTLELGDSALYLCASSLIPGRTYEQYFGPGTRLTVT.

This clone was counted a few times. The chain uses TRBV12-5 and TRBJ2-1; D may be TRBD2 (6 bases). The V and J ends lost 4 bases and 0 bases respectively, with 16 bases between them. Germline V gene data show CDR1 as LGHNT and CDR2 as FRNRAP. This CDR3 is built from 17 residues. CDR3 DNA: TGTGCTAGTGGTTCCCCCGGGGCTAGCGACTCCTACAATGAGCAGTTCTTC. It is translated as CASGSPGASDSYNEQFF.

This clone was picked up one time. The DNA of the CDR3 is TGTGCCAGCCCCTCCGGGACCCCGAACACCGGGGAGCTGTTTTTT. It yields the protein CASPSGTPNTGELFF. The chain employs TRBV18 and TRBJ2-2, with D perhaps TRBD1 or TRBD2 (5 bases each). CDR1 and CDR2 (germline): KGHSH, LQKENI. The CDR3 has 15 residues. Trimming pared 8 bases from V and 0 bases from J, leaving 13 bases between.

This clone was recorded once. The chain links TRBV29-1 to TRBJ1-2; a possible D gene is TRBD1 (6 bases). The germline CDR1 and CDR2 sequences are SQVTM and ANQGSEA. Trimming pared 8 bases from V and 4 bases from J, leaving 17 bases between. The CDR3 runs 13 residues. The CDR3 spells CSTSPGQLYGYTF. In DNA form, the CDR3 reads TGCAGCACCTCCCCGGGACAACTCTATGGCTACACCTTC.

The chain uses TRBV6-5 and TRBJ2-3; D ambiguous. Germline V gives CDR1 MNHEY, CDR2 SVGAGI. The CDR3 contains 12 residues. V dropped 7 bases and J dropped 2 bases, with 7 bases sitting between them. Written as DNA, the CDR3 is TGTGCCAGCATAGGGATCACAGATACGCAGTATTTT. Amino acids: CASIGITDTQYF.

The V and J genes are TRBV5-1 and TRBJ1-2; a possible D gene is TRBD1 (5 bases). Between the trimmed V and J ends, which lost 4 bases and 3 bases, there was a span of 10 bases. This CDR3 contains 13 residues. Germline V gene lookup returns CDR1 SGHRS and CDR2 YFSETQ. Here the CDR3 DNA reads TGCGCCAGCAGCCGTGACAGCGACTATGGCTACACCTTC. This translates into CASSRDSDYGYTF.

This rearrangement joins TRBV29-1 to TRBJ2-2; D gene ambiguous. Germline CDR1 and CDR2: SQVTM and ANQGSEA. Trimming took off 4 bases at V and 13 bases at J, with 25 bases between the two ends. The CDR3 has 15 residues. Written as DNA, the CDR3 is TGCAGCGTTGCTATGAATGGTGTGTGGAAGGAAGGGCTGTTTTTT. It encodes CSVAMNGVWKEGLFF.

The CDR3 nucleotides read TGTGCCAGCAGCTTAGGTCGGAGCGGACCCTACGAGCAGTACTTC. It encodes CASSLGRSGPYEQYF. The V and J genes are TRBV7-9 and TRBJ2-7, with a weak D call TRBD2 (5 bases). Germline V gene lookup returns CDR1 SEHNR and CDR2 FQNEAQ (reference sequence). CDR3 size: 15 residues. V shed 1 base and J shed 2 bases, with 12 bases lying between them.

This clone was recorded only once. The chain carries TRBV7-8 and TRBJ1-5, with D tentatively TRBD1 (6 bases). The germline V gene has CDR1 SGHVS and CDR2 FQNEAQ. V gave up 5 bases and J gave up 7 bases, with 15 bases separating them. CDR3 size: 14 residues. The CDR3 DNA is TGTGCCAGCAGCCCACGCAGGGGAGGGCAGCCCCAGCATTTT. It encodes CASSPRRGGQPQHF.

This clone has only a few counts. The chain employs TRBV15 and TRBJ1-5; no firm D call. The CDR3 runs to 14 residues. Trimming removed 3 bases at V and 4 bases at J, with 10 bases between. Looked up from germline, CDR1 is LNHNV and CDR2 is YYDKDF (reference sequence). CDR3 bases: TGTGCCACCAGCAGTGGACCGCCAAATCAGCCCCAGCATTTT. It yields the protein CATSSGPPNQPQHF.

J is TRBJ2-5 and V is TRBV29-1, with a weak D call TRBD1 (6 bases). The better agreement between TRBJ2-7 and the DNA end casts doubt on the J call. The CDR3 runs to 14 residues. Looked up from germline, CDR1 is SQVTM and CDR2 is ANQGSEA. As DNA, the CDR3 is TGCAGCGTCCTTGGACAGCTAAACTCCTACGAGCAGTACTTC. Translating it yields CSVLGQLNSYEQYF.

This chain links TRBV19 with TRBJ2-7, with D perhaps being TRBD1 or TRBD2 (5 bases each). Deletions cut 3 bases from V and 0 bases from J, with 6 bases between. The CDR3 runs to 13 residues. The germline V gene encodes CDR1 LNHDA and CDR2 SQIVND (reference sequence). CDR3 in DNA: TGTGCCAGTAGTATTGGGACCTCCTACGAGCAGTACTTC. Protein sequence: CASSIGTSYEQYF.

The CDR3 nucleotides are TGTGCCAGCAGCTTGGGACTAGGTCTTTCAGATACGCAGTATTTT. Translation gives CASSLGLGLSDTQYF. The V call is TRBV7-7, the J call TRBJ2-3, with 8 nucleotides matching TRBD2. This CDR3 region has 15 residues. Trimming cost V 3 bases and J 4 bases; bases outside gene matches: 6. Germline loops: CDR1 SSHAT, CDR2 FNYEAQ (reference sequence).

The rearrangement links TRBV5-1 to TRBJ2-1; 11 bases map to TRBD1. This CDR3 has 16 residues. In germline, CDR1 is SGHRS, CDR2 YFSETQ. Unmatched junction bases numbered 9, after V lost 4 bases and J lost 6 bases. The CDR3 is CASSPRTGGESNEQFF. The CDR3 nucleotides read TGCGCCAGCAGCCCCCGGACAGGGGGCGAAAGCAATGAGCAGTTCTTC.

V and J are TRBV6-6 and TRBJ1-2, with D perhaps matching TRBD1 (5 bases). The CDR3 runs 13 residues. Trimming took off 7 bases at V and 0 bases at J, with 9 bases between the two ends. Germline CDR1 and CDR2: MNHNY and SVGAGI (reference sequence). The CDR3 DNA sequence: TGTGCCAGCACGGACATAACTAACTATGGCTACACCTTC. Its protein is CASTDITNYGYTF.

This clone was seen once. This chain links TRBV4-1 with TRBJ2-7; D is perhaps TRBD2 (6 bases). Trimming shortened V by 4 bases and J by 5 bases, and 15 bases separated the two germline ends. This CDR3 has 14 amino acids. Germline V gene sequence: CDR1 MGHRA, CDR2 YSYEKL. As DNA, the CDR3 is TGCGCCAGCAGCCCGGGACTCCCCCTCGACGAGCAGTACTTC. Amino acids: CASSPGLPLDEQYF.

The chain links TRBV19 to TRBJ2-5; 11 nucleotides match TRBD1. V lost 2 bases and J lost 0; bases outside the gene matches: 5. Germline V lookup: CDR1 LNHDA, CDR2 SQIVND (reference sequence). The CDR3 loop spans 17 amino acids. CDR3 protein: CASSILGTGGYQETQYF. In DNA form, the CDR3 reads TGTGCCAGTAGTATATTGGGGACAGGGGGTTACCAAGAGACCCAGTACTTC.